These 17 T cell receptor beta chains were all obtained from the same sample, sequenced in a study. Here immunoSEQ multiplex PCR was the method, and the copy in TCRdb shows in-frame clones only, minus some. Here the sample spans nearly 70,000 clones, around 93% being singletons. The sequencing sample was made of PBMCs. The receptors were gathered from a man in his forties with rheumatoid arthritis.

The chain has TRBV7-9 and TRBJ2-1; TRBD2 matches at 7 bases. CDR3 length: 18 residues. V was pared by 5 bases and J by 0 bases, with 13 bases of the junction left unmatched. Looked up from germline, CDR1 is SEHNR and CDR2 is FQNEAQ (reference sequence). The CDR3 bases are TGTGCCAGCAGCCGGAGGGCTCTAGCGGAAAGCTCCTACAATGAGCAGTTCTTC. This codes for CASSRRALAESSYNEQFF.

The chain is built from TRBV7-3 and TRBJ1-2, with unresolved D. V dropped 5 bases and J dropped 5 bases, with 15 bases sitting between them. Germline CDR1 SGHTA, CDR2 FQGTGA. The CDR3 spans 14 residues. The CDR3 reads CASSPSRIAYGYTF. CDR3 nucleotides: TGTGCCAGCAGCCCCAGCCGAATAGCTTATGGCTACACCTTC. Drawing the rest from reference TRBV7-3 and TRBJ1-2, the complete variable domain is GAGVSQTPSNKVTEKGKYVELRCDPISGHTALYWYRQSLGQGPEFLIYFQGTGAADDSGLPNDRFFAVRPEGSVSTLKIQRTERGDSAVYLCASSPSRIAYGYTFGSGTRLTVV.

The rearrangement links TRBV18 to TRBJ1-1, with 11 bases identical to TRBD1. The junction had 1 base not matched to a gene; V was cut back by 3 bases and J by 4 bases. Germline V CDR1 and CDR2: KGHSH, LQKENI. This CDR3 has 14 residues. The CDR3 DNA follows: TGTGCCAGCTCACCGGGGACAGGGGGCACTGAAGCTTTCTTT. It translates to CASSPGTGGTEAFF.

CDR3 residues: CASSLADSPDQPQHF. The CDR3 region has the DNA TGCGCCAGCAGCTTGGCCGACAGCCCAGATCAGCCCCAGCATTTT. V and J are TRBV5-1 and TRBJ1-5; D possibly corresponds to TRBD1 (5 bases). V was cut by 0 bases and J by 5 bases, with 12 bases left in between. The CDR3 spans 15 residues. CDR1 and CDR2 from the germline V gene are SGHRS and YFSETQ.

This chain links TRBV5-1 with TRBJ2-5, with a tentative D call TRBD1 (6 bases). The germline V gene has CDR1 SGHRS and CDR2 YFSETQ. The V gene lost 3 bases and the J gene lost 2 bases, with 14 bases spanning the gap. This CDR3 spans 15 amino acids. The CDR3 reads CASSSSQGSQETQYF. In DNA, the CDR3 is TGCGCCAGCAGCTCATCCCAGGGGTCTCAAGAGACCCAGTACTTC.

The rearrangement links TRBV5-5 to TRBJ2-3; 11 bases are shared with TRBD2. Germline-derived CDR1 and CDR2 are SGHKS and YYEKEE (reference sequence). V lost 0 bases, J lost 5 bases, and 8 bases stayed unmatched. This CDR3 has 17 amino acids. The DNA for the CDR3 is TGTGCCAGCAGCTTGGCGAGACTAGCGGGGTTGATAGATACGCAGTATTTT. Its protein product is CASSLARLAGLIDTQYF.

The V gene is TRBV30, the J gene TRBJ1-1; D is undetermined. CDR1 is GTSNPN, CDR2 SVGIG, per germline (reference sequence). V lost 2 bases and J 1 base, leaving 8 bases between the germline ends. This CDR3 has 13 amino acids. In nucleotides, the CDR3 is TGTGCCTGGAGTTTGGCGGGGAACACTGAAGCTTTCTTT. This translates into CAWSLAGNTEAFF.

V usage is TRBV6-5 and J usage is TRBJ2-7; 13 bases are a match to TRBD2. After removal of 3 bases from V and 7 bases from J, the junction contained 6 bases not matched to a gene. Germline V gives CDR1 MNHEY, CDR2 SVGAGI. The CDR3 has 15 amino acids. The CDR3 DNA is TGTGCCAGCAGTTATGGACTAGCGGGAGTTGATGAGCAGTACTTC. This encodes CASSYGLAGVDEQYF.

The V gene is TRBV24-1, the J gene TRBJ1-4; tentatively, D is TRBD1 (5 bases). V shed 0 bases and J shed 4 bases, with 8 bases lying between them. Germline CDR1 KGHDR, CDR2 SFDVKD. The CDR3 is 15 amino acids. CDR3: CATSDLRGDNEKLFF. CDR3 DNA: TGTGCCACCAGTGATTTGCGGGGGGATAATGAAAAACTGTTTTTT.

This chain links TRBV15 with TRBJ2-3, with 7 bases fitting TRBD1. Trimming took 3 bases from V and 6 from J; bases not matched to a gene: 12. This CDR3 region has 16 residues. CDR1 is LNHNV, CDR2 YYDKDF, per germline (reference sequence). CDR3 DNA sequence: TGTGCCACCAGCAGGGAACGAAACAGGGGCGGGGATACGCAGTATTTT. This translates into CATSRERNRGGDTQYF.

CDR3 residues: CASSAQETQYF. CDR3 DNA sequence: TGTGCCAGCAGTGCTCAAGAGACCCAGTACTTC. V and J are TRBV25-1 and TRBJ2-5; D call uncertain. Germline assignment: CDR1 MGHDK and CDR2 SYGVNS. Trimming stripped 4 bases from V and 2 bases from J, with 2 bases between. This CDR3 comprises 11 residues.

The V and J genes are TRBV28 and TRBJ2-7; no firm D call. Germline values: CDR1 MDHEN, CDR2 SYDVKM. The V end lost 3 bases, the J end lost 4 bases, and 19 bases lay between the germline ends. CDR3 size: 16 residues. CDR3 coding DNA: TGTGCCAGCAGTTTTCCTAGGCGGCCCCTGGGTTACGAGCAGTACTTC. Protein product: CASSFPRRPLGYEQYF.

V and J are TRBV27 and TRBJ1-1; unclear D gene. The CDR3 length is 11 residues. Germline V gene sequence: CDR1 MNHEY, CDR2 SMNVEV (reference sequence). V dropped 8 bases and J dropped 5 bases, with 9 bases sitting between them. CDR3 coding DNA: TGTGCCAGCGGCTGGTGGACTGAAGCTTTCTTT. This codes for CASGWWTEAFF.

The rearrangement uses TRBV6-6 and TRBJ2-1; possibly TRBD1 for D (6 bases). Trimming left V 6 bases short and J 7 bases short, with 10 bases between. Germline CDR1 reads MNHNY; CDR2 reads SVGAGI (reference sequence). This CDR3 contains 12 residues. CDR3 loop: CASSSTGNEQFF. CDR3 DNA sequence: TGTGCCAGCAGCTCCACAGGGAATGAGCAGTTCTTC.

The chain combines TRBV6-5 with TRBJ2-7, with D perhaps assigned TRBD1 or TRBD2 (5 bases each). Germline V gives CDR1 MNHEY, CDR2 SVGAGI. The CDR3 spans 14 residues. Trimming removed 7 bases from V and 0 bases from J, with 13 bases in between. The CDR3 nucleotides read TGTGCCAGCATGTTTGGTGGGGGCTCCTACGAGCAGTACTTC. Its protein product is CASMFGGGSYEQYF.

This chain uses TRBV7-9 with TRBJ2-1; a weak D match, TRBD2 (7 bases). V gave up 8 bases and J gave up 7 bases, with 18 bases separating them. Germline V gene data show CDR1 as SEHNR and CDR2 as FQNEAQ (reference sequence). This CDR3 is built from 14 residues. This chain's CDR3 is CASASWEGDNEQFF. The CDR3 DNA follows: TGTGCCAGCGCTTCGTGGGAGGGGGATAATGAGCAGTTCTTC.

This chain connects TRBV4-1 to TRBJ2-7; TRBD2 matches 12 bases. Per the germline V gene, CDR1 is MGHRA and CDR2 is YSYEKL. The V and J ends lost 0 bases and 3 bases, in that order; junction bases with no gene match: 12. CDR3 length: 19 amino acids. The CDR3 region has the DNA TGCGCCAGCAGCCAAGATCCGGGGCTAGCGGGAGGGCCAATCTACGAGCAGTACTTC. Its protein is CASSQDPGLAGGPIYEQYF.